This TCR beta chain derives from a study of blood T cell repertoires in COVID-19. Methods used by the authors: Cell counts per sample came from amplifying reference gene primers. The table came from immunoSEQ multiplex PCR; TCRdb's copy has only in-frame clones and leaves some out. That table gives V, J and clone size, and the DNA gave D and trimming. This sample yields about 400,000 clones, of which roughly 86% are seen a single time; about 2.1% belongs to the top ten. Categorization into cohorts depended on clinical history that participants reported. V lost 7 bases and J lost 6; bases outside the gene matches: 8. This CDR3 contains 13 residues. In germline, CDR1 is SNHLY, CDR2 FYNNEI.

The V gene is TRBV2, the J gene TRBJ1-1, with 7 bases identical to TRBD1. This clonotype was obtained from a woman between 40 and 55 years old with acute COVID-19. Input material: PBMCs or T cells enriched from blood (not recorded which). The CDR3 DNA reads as TGTGCCAGCATAAGGGGGCGCATCTCTGAAGCTTTCTTT. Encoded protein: CASIRGRISEAFF.